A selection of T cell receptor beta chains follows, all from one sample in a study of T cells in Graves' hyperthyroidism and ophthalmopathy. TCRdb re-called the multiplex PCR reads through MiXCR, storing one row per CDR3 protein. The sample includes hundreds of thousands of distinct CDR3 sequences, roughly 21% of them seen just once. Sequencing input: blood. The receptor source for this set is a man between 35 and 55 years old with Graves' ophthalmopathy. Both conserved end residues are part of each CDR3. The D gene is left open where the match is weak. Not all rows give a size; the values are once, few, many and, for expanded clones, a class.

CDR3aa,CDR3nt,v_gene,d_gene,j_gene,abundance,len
CASREGREQYF,TGTGCCAGCAGGGAGGGGAGAGAGCAGTACTTC,TRBV7-2,-,TRBJ2-7,-,11
CASSYRRGPNEKLFF,TGTGCCAGCAGTTACCGCAGGGGTCCCAATGAAAAACTGTTTTTT,TRBV13,-,TRBJ1-4,few,15
CAWSVPWFGGRTSSYEQYF,TGTGCCTGGAGTGTACCTTGGTTTGGCGGGAGAACCAGCTCCTACGAGCAGTACTTC,TRBV30,TRBD2,TRBJ2-7,-,19
CASSWRTGELFF,TGTGCCAGCTCGTGGAGGACCGGGGAGCTGTTTTTT,TRBV5-1,-,TRBJ2-2,many,12
CASSPREGPQYF,TGTGCCAGCTCACCACGAGAGGGGCCCCAGTACTTC,TRBV18,-,TRBJ2-5,-,12
CASSPFGTRNSYNEQFF,TGTGCCAGCAGCCCCTTCGGGACGAGGAATTCCTACAATGAGCAGTTCTTC,TRBV5-6,-,TRBJ2-1,-,17
CAWSPLDRAQGSFLAFF,TGTGCCTGGAGTCCCCTCGACAGGGCTCAAGGTTCTTTCCTAGCTTTCTTT,TRBV30,TRBD1,TRBJ1-1,once,17
CASSLAFSYEQYF,TGCGCCAGCAGCTTGGCTTTCTCCTACGAGCAGTACTTC,TRBV5-1,-,TRBJ2-7,many,13
CASTGMGETQYF,TGTGCCAGCACCGGGATGGGGGAGACCCAGTACTTC,TRBV6-1,-,TRBJ2-5,many,12
CASSSSVAGGKYEQYF,TGTGCCAGCAGCTCCAGTGTAGCGGGGGGTAAATACGAGCAGTACTTC,TRBV11-2,TRBD2,TRBJ2-7,many,16
CASSPRGWETQYF,TGTGCCAGCAGCCCCCGGGGCTGGGAGACCCAGTACTTC,TRBV14,-,TRBJ2-5,-,13
CSARRPGLKNTEAFF,TGCAGTGCTAGACGCCCGGGGCTGAAGAACACTGAAGCTTTCTTT,TRBV20-1,-,TRBJ1-1,many,15
CASSPYRNTGELFF,TGCGCCAGCAGCCCCTATCGGAACACCGGGGAGCTGTTTTTT,TRBV5-1,-,TRBJ2-2,many,14
CASSPPGQGVSGELFF,TGTGCCAGCAGCCCCCCCGGGCAGGGTGTCAGCGGGGAGCTGTTTTTT,TRBV6-1,-,TRBJ2-2,once,16
CAWSVPPTGGNTEAFF,TGTGCCTGGAGTGTACCCCCGACAGGGGGGAACACTGAAGCTTTCTTT,TRBV30,TRBD1,TRBJ1-1,few,16
CASSPRQGPYGYTF,TGCGCCAGCAGCCCCCGACAGGGTCCGTATGGCTACACCTTC,TRBV5-1,TRBD1,TRBJ1-2,few,14
CASSLDSARSSYNSPLHF,TGTGCCAGCAGCTTAGACAGTGCCCGTAGCTCCTATAATTCACCCCTCCACTTT,TRBV7-6,-,TRBJ1-6,few,18
CAGNAGTINEKLFF,TGTGCCGGCAACGCCGGGACCATCAATGAAAAACTGTTTTTT,TRBV30,-,TRBJ1-4,-,14
CASSILTGGETQYF,TGTGCCAGCAGTATCCTGACAGGGGGAGAGACCCAGTACTTC,TRBV25-1,TRBD1,TRBJ2-5,-,14
CASSQDQGRGQFF,TGTGCCAGCAGCCAAGATCAGGGTCGGGGGCAGTTCTTC,TRBV3-1,-,TRBJ2-1,-,13
CASSESGANTQYF,TGCGCCAGCAGTGAGTCGGGGGCCAATACGCAGTATTTT,TRBV10-1,-,TRBJ2-3,-,13